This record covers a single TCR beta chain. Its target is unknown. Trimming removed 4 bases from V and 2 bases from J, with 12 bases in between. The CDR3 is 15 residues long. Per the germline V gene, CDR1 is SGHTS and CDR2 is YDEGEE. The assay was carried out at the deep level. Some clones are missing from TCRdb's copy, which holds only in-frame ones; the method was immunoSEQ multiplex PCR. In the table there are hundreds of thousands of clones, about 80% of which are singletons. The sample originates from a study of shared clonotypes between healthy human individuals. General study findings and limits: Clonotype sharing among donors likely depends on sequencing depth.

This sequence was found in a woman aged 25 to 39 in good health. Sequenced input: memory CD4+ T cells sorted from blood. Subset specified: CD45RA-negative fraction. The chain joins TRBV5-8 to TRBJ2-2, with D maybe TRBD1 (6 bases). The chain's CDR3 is CASSTGTTNTGELFF. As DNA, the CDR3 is TGTGCCAGCAGCACCGGGACAACCAACACCGGGGAGCTGTTTTTT.